The 9 T cell receptor beta chains given below trace back to one sample, sequenced in a study of cytomegalovirus exposure and HLA in healthy donors. 13 Jbeta primers and 60 Vbeta primers were used for the PCR. The repertoire was sequenced with immunoSEQ multiplex PCR; TCRdb's copy has only in-frame clones and lacks some. The data contain about 180,000 clones, over 65% of them singletons. The sequenced sample was PBMCs. The receptor set was obtained from a young man in good health and CMV-seronegative.

V usage is TRBV29-1 and J usage is TRBJ1-2; D possibly corresponds to TRBD1 (5 bases). The CDR3 has 13 residues. Germline V CDR1 and CDR2: SQVTM, ANQGSEA. Trimming removed 7 bases at V and 4 bases at J, with 16 bases between. The CDR3 is CSAHRQGSYGYTF. CDR3 DNA sequence: TGCAGCGCCCATCGGCAGGGTAGCTATGGCTACACCTTC.

J is TRBJ2-4 and V is TRBV4-1; D not certain. The CDR3 is 18 residues long. The germline V gene has CDR1 MGHRA and CDR2 YSYEKL. Trimming stripped 0 bases from V and 1 base from J, with 16 bases between. The CDR3 sequence is CASSQEGSTPTAKNIQYF. CDR3 bases: TGCGCCAGCAGCCAAGAGGGTAGCACCCCGACCGCCAAAAACATTCAGTACTTC.

As to this clone: Different DNA sequences within this sample yield the same CDR3. The chain recombines TRBV11-2 with TRBJ1-6; 9 bases are a match to TRBD1. Germline values: CDR1 SGHAT, CDR2 FQNNGV. This CDR3 region has 15 residues. V dropped 5 bases and J dropped 8; count of bases not matched to a gene: 7. The CDR3 coding sequence is TGTGCCAGCAGCCCCCGGACAGGGGCCGATTCACCCCTCCACTTT. This translates into CASSPRTGADSPLHF.

V is TRBV9 and J is TRBJ1-6, with 8 bases identical to TRBD1. There are 16 residues in the CDR3. Per germline, CDR1 SGDLS and CDR2 YYNGEE. Trimming cost V 4 bases and J 5 bases; bases outside gene matches: 8. CDR3 residues: CASSTQGAINNSPLHF. For the CDR3, the DNA is TGTGCCAGCAGCACCCAGGGGGCGATCAATAATTCACCCCTCCACTTT.

This clone was found a few times. The chain uses TRBV18 and TRBJ2-7; D call uncertain. Germline V gene sequence: CDR1 KGHSH, CDR2 LQKENI. V lost 3 bases and J 6 bases, leaving 9 bases between the germline ends. The CDR3 runs 12 residues. CDR3 sequence (DNA): TGTGCCAGCTCACCGATGGCAATCGAGCAGTACTTC. Protein: CASSPMAIEQYF.

A few counts support this clone. The V call is TRBV29-1, the J call TRBJ2-2; D remains unclear. The CDR3 is 12 amino acids. Germline V gene sequence: CDR1 SQVTM, CDR2 ANQGSEA. The ends were cut back, 6 bases at V and 7 bases at J, with 12 bases in the middle. The CDR3 DNA reads TGCAGCGTAGACTTGAGAGGCGGGGAGCTGTTTTTT. Translated: CSVDLRGGELFF.

DNA of the CDR3: TGTGCCACCAGCAGAGGCAGGGCAGATAGCAATCAGCCCCAGCATTTT. This encodes CATSRGRADSNQPQHF. This chain joins TRBV15 and TRBJ1-5; tentatively, D is TRBD1 (5 bases). Trimming pared 1 base from V and 0 bases from J, leaving 10 bases between. Germline CDR1 is LNHNV and CDR2 is YYDKDF (reference sequence). This CDR3 spans 16 amino acids.

V usage is TRBV7-2 and J usage is TRBJ1-1; D remains ambiguous. CDR1 SGHTA and CDR2 FQGNSA come from the germline V gene. The CDR3 totals 13 residues. V was pared by 5 bases and J by 0 bases, with 7 bases between. The CDR3 reads CASSPYLNTEAFF. CDR3 bases: TGTGCCAGCAGCCCTTACTTGAACACTGAAGCTTTCTTT. Filled out from reference TRBV7-2 and TRBJ1-1, the complete variable domain reads GAGVSQSPSNKVTEKGKDVELRCDPISGHTALYWYRQSLGQGLEFLIYFQGNSAPDKSGLPSDRFSAERTGGSVSTLTIQRTQQEDSAVYLCASSPYLNTEAFFGQGTRLTVV.

The chain couples TRBV27 to TRBJ2-3; 7 bases match TRBD2. Trimming removed 6 bases from V and 11 bases from J; junction bases left unmatched: 11. This CDR3 has 13 residues. Germline loops: CDR1 MNHEY, CDR2 SMNVEV (reference sequence). The CDR3 nucleotides read TGTGCCAGCAGGCTCGCCGCTAGCGGCAAGCAGTATTTT. This sequence encodes CASRLAASGKQYF.